This T cell receptor (beta chain) was observed in a study of CD8+ T cells in alopecia areata. Sample treatment: oral pan-JAK inhibitor, 5-10 mg twice daily. Samples from alopecia areata patients were lesional scalp punch biopsies and peripheral blood. Reverse transcription of extracted RNA yielded cDNA, which provided the sequencing template. Produced via immunoSEQ multiplex PCR; TCRdb's table is partial and in-frame only. This sample carries around 270,000 clones, 55% to 70% of them seen once, and the ten largest clones take more than 1.5%. The CDR3 length is 15 residues. Germline V CDR1 and CDR2: SGHTA, FQGNSA. V was pared by 4 bases and J by 2 bases, with 14 bases between. Study-wide results and limits: With tofacitinib ongoing, many expanded lesional clones persisted in both scalp and blood. Tofacitinib significantly lowered scalp clonality and expanded CD8+ clones among the top 100.

The table lists this clone with a few counts. Its target is unknown. The chain employs TRBV7-2 and TRBJ2-5; TRBD1 is a possible D gene (5 bases). Specimen: CD4+ T cells sorted from blood, collected at week 24, from a patient treated with tofacitinib. The TCR originated in a human donor with alopecia areata. In DNA form, the CDR3 reads TGTGCCAGCAGCTCGCTTCGGACACTGCAAGAGACCCAGTACTTC. Its translation: CASSSLRTLQETQYF.